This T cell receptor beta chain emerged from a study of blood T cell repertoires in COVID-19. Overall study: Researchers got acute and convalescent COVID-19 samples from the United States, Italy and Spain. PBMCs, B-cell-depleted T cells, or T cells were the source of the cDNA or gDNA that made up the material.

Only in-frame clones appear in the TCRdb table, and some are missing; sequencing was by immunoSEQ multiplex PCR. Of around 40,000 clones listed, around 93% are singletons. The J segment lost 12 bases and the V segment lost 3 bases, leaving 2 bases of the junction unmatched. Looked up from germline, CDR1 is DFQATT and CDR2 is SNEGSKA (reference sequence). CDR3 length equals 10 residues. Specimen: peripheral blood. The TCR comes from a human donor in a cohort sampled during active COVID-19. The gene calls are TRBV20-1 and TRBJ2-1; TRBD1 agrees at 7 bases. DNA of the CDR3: TGCAGTGCTAGCGGGGACAGGCAGTTCTTC. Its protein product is CSASGDRQFF.